Below are 15 T cell receptor beta chains sequenced from a single sample in a study of T cell clonotyping in hematopoietic cell transplantation. Described time point: recipient sample about 28 days before transplant, after cytoreduction. TCRdb's table, derived via immunoSEQ multiplex PCR, lists solely in-frame clones and lacks some. This table has approximately 3,000 clones, approximately 96% appearing once. The sample here was peripheral blood mononuclear cells, taken before stem cell transplant. The receptors were gathered from a woman aged 45-59 years with chronic myeloid leukemia. Some clones in this sample may be carry-over from other donors' samples.

This chain uses TRBV11-1 with TRBJ2-3; D not certain. Trimming pared 7 bases from V and 4 bases from J, leaving 21 bases between. The CDR3 covers 16 residues. Per the germline V gene, CDR1 is SGHAT and CDR2 is FQDESV (reference sequence). CDR3 nucleotides: TGTGCCAGCACCCCCTTGTTAACGCGCCAGGCAGATACGCAGTATTTT. Encoded protein: CASTPLLTRQADTQYF.

The V call is TRBV19, the J call TRBJ1-2; TRBD1 aligns across 9 bases. The germline V gene encodes CDR1 LNHDA and CDR2 SQIVND (reference sequence). V shed 3 bases, J shed 4 bases, and the junction held 9 bases outside the gene matches. The CDR3 sequence is 16 residues long. The CDR3 DNA follows: TGTGCCAGTAGTATCGATCGGGACAGGGTGCCCTATGGCTACACCTTC. It specifies CASSIDRDRVPYGYTF.

This clone was observed a single time. This chain connects TRBV10-1 to TRBJ1-3; the D is unclear. The germline V and J ends were trimmed by 1 base and 0 bases, with 10 bases remaining between them. The CDR3 is 16 residues long. Looked up from germline, CDR1 is WNHNN and CDR2 is SYGVQD (reference sequence). CDR3 residues: CASSEFLDGSGNTIYF. CDR3 sequence (DNA): TGCGCCAGCAGTGAGTTCTTAGACGGCTCTGGAAACACCATATATTTT.

This chain uses TRBV6-1 with TRBJ2-3; 9 nucleotides line up with TRBD2. Germline values: CDR1 MNHNS, CDR2 SASEGT. V lost 7 bases to trimming and J lost 7 bases; unmatched junction nucleotides: 9. The CDR3 extends over 14 amino acids. The CDR3 protein is CASTERGERNTQYF. As DNA, the CDR3 is TGTGCCAGCACCGAGCGGGGGGAAAGGAATACGCAGTATTTT.

V and J are TRBV10-2 and TRBJ2-1, with 9 bases fitting TRBD2. There are 16 residues in the CDR3. The germline V gene encodes CDR1 WSHSY and CDR2 SAAADI. After removal of 6 bases from V and 4 bases from J, the junction contained 10 bases not matched to a gene. The CDR3 spells CASSPPGLAPYNEQFF. CDR3 in DNA: TGCGCCAGCAGCCCCCCGGGACTAGCTCCTTACAATGAGCAGTTCTTC.

About this clone: The sample contains more than one DNA sequence encoding this CDR3. The chain is built from TRBV28 and TRBJ2-7; D remains unclear. CDR1 and CDR2 from the germline V gene are MDHEN and SYDVKM. Trimming removed 3 bases from V and 0 bases from J, with 3 bases in between. CDR3 length: 12 residues. CDR3 amino acids: CASSFSSYEQYF. The CDR3, as DNA: TGTGCCAGCAGTTTTTCCTCCTACGAGCAGTACTTC.

The gene calls are TRBV11-2 and TRBJ2-6; no definite D call. The CDR3 runs to 17 residues. The germline CDR1 and CDR2 sequences are SGHAT and FQNNGV. The V and J ends lost 7 bases and 0 bases respectively, with 16 bases between them. The CDR3 reads CASTRRAATSGANVLTF. The CDR3 DNA sequence: TGTGCCAGCACCCGACGGGCAGCCACCTCTGGGGCCAACGTCCTGACTTTC.

This chain connects TRBV7-7 to TRBJ2-1; TRBD2 matches at 12 bases. V trimming: 5 bases; J trimming: 9 bases; junction bases outside the gene matches: 11. Germline CDR1 reads SSHAT; CDR2 reads FNYEAQ (reference sequence). This CDR3 contains 16 residues. The CDR3 nucleotides are TGTGCCAGCAGCCCCTCTAGCGGGGGGGCCTGGGGTGAGCAGTTCTTC. Protein: CASSPSSGGAWGEQFF.

The chain has TRBV6-6 and TRBJ2-1; D uncertain. The germline V gene has CDR1 MNHNY and CDR2 SVGAGI (reference sequence). V lost 6 bases and J 3 bases, leaving 3 bases between the germline ends. The CDR3 consists of 11 residues. Written as DNA, the CDR3 is TGTGCCAGCAGATTCTACAATGAGCAGTTCTTC. Encoded protein: CASRFYNEQFF.

This chain connects TRBV2 to TRBJ2-5; a possible D gene is TRBD2 (6 bases). Gene TRBJ2-7 matches the end of the DNA better, so the J call may be wrong. The germline gives CDR1 SNHLY, CDR2 FYNNEI. The CDR3 spans 13 residues. CDR3 protein: CAGVGGSSYEQYF. CDR3 nucleotides: TGTGCCGGAGTAGGAGGGAGCTCCTACGAGCAGTACTTC.

The genes are TRBV28 and TRBJ1-1; D is undetermined. The CDR3 covers 12 residues. V was clipped by 8 bases and J by 2 bases, with 9 bases between them. Per germline, CDR1 MDHEN and CDR2 SYDVKM. The CDR3 spells CASGDPNTEAFF. The CDR3 nucleotides read TGTGCCAGCGGCGACCCAAACACTGAAGCTTTCTTT. The full variable domain, completed using reference TRBV28 and TRBJ1-1, is DVKVTQSSRYLVKRTGEKVFLECVQDMDHENMFWYRQDPGLGLRLIYFSYDVKMKEKGDIPEGYSVSREKKERFSLILESASTNQTSMYLCASGDPNTEAFFGQGTRLTVV.

This rearrangement joins TRBV10-3 to TRBJ1-4, with 8 bases fitting TRBD1. Germline V gene sequence: CDR1 ENHRY, CDR2 SYGVKD. The trim removed 6 bases at V and 8 bases at J, leaving 5 bases unmatched. The CDR3 loop spans 13 amino acids. CDR3 residues: CAIRTGEEEKLFF. The DNA for the CDR3 is TGTGCCATCAGGACAGGGGAAGAAGAAAAACTGTTTTTT.

The rearrangement links TRBV6-5 to TRBJ1-1; D unresolved. This CDR3 is built from 13 residues. CDR1 and CDR2 from the germline V gene are MNHEY and SVGAGI. V was pared by 7 bases and J by 2 bases, with 11 bases between. The CDR3: CASINGRNTEAFF. The CDR3 DNA reads TGTGCCAGCATAAATGGTCGAAACACTGAAGCTTTCTTT.

The rearrangement joins TRBV13 to TRBJ2-1; 10 bases align to TRBD2. The CDR3 is made up of 15 amino acids. Germline CDR1 PRHDT, CDR2 FYEKMQ (reference sequence). The V and J ends lost 5 bases and 9 bases, in that order; junction bases with no gene match: 10. CDR3 amino acids: CASSTPSGSRGEQFF. In DNA, the CDR3 is TGTGCCAGCAGCACACCTAGCGGGAGCAGGGGTGAGCAGTTCTTC.

This clone was recorded only once. The chain is built from TRBV28 and TRBJ1-5; 8 bases agree with TRBD1. Germline V gene lookup returns CDR1 MDHEN and CDR2 SYDVKM. Trimming took 7 bases from V and 0 from J; bases not matched to a gene: 11. There are 17 residues in the CDR3. The CDR3 DNA reads as TGTGCCAGCAAGACGACAGGGGAGGTGGGTAGCAATCAGCCCCAGCATTTT. As protein: CASKTTGEVGSNQPQHF.